What follows are 21 T cell receptor beta chains derived from one specimen sequenced in a study of cytomegalovirus exposure and HLA in healthy donors. 60 Vbeta and 13 Jbeta primers were used in PCR. Method: immunoSEQ multiplex PCR; TCRdb's copy keeps in-frame clones and lacks some. This sample yields more than 85,000 clones, of which 65% to 85% are seen a single time; approximately 5.1% belongs to the top ten. Sequencing was done on a sample of PBMCs. The origin of the receptors is a male donor in good health and CMV-seronegative.

This chain connects TRBV6-1 to TRBJ1-5, with 9 bases aligning to TRBD1. The trim removed 7 bases at V and 2 bases at J, leaving 6 bases unmatched. CDR3 size: 15 residues. CDR1 and CDR2 from the germline V gene are MNHNS and SASEGT. This chain's CDR3 is CASNPGQGRNQPQHF. The CDR3 DNA sequence: TGTGCCAGCAACCCGGGACAGGGTCGCAATCAGCCCCAGCATTTT.

The V gene is TRBV5-4, the J gene TRBJ2-2, with TRBD2 identical over 13 bases. Germline values: CDR1 SGHNT, CDR2 YYREEE (reference sequence). V was clipped by 5 bases and J by 4 bases; unmatched bases: 5. This CDR3 has 16 amino acids. For the CDR3, the DNA is TGTGCCAGCAGTCCCGGACTAGCGGGAGTCACCGGGGAGCTGTTTTTT. Encoded protein: CASSPGLAGVTGELFF.

This clone was seen once. V and J are TRBV10-3 and TRBJ1-5; D uncertain. Germline loops: CDR1 ENHRY, CDR2 SYGVKD. The V and J ends lost 8 bases and 2 bases respectively, with 13 bases between them. The CDR3 runs to 14 residues. CDR3 sequence: CAISTDFGNQPQHF. As DNA, the CDR3 is TGTGCCATCTCTACAGATTTTGGCAATCAGCCCCAGCATTTT.

The gene calls are TRBV4-3 and TRBJ1-1; D is ambiguous. CDR1 is LGHNA and CDR2 is YSLEER in the germline V gene. V was cut by 1 base and J by 6 bases, with 12 bases left in between. The CDR3 covers 14 residues. This CDR3 reads CASSQVQGGSEAFF. DNA for the CDR3: TGCGCCAGCAGCCAAGTCCAAGGAGGTTCTGAAGCTTTCTTT.

The CDR3 nucleotides are TGTGCCAGCAGTTCCGTTGGGACTAGCAGGTACGAGCAGTACTTC. Amino acid sequence: CASSSVGTSRYEQYF. The gene calls are TRBV27 and TRBJ2-7; 9 bases match TRBD2. With 4 bases clipped from V and 4 bases from J, the junction kept 8 bases outside the gene matches. This CDR3 has 15 residues. The germline V gene encodes CDR1 MNHEY and CDR2 SMNVEV (reference sequence).

The rearrangement uses TRBV4-1 and TRBJ2-5, with D tentatively TRBD1 (7 bases). The CDR3 runs 19 residues. Trimming removed 1 base at V and 1 base at J, with 22 bases between. The germline CDR1 and CDR2 sequences are MGHRA and YSYEKL. As DNA, the CDR3 is TGCGCCAGCAGCCAAGGAGTGTTGAGGAGGGGGCGCCTCCAAGAGACCCAGTACTTC. It specifies CASSQGVLRRGRLQETQYF.

The V and J genes are TRBV7-9 and TRBJ1-4; D may be TRBD1 (6 bases). This CDR3 region has 13 residues. CDR1 SEHNR and CDR2 FQNEAQ come from the germline V gene (reference sequence). V lost 2 bases and J 14 bases, leaving 15 bases between the germline ends. CDR3 loop: CASSLKGGIGLFF. In DNA form, the CDR3 reads TGTGCCAGCAGCTTAAAGGGGGGGATAGGGCTGTTTTTT.

The count of this clone is one. The chain recombines TRBV6-1 with TRBJ2-1; D unresolved. V was pared by 2 bases and J by 0 bases, with 11 bases between. The CDR3 runs 16 residues. Germline assignment: CDR1 MNHNS and CDR2 SASEGT. This CDR3 is CASSERGRSSYNEQFF. The CDR3 region has the DNA TGTGCCAGCAGTGAAAGAGGAAGAAGCTCCTACAATGAGCAGTTCTTC.

Notes on this clone: A junction end diverges from the germline sequence, so it may reflect a read error. The chain combines TRBV7-9 with TRBJ2-1; 11 bases map to TRBD2. The germline CDR1 and CDR2 sequences are SEHNR and FQNEAQ (reference sequence). CDR3 size: 15 residues. The CDR3, as DNA: TGTTCCAGCAGCTTGACTAGCGGGGTTCTTCATGAGCAGTTCTTC. It yields the protein CSSSLTSGVLHEQFF.

CDR3 amino acids: CASTLYINQPQHF. CDR3 sequence (DNA): TGCGCCAGCACCTTGTATATTAATCAGCCCCAGCATTTT. The V and J genes are TRBV10-2 and TRBJ1-5; D ambiguous. CDR3 length: 13 amino acids. The V end was cut by 7 bases, the J end by 4 bases, with 11 bases between. Germline V gene sequence: CDR1 WSHSY, CDR2 SAAADI.

This clone was seen a few times. V gene TRBV5-1 combines with J gene TRBJ2-7; 7 nucleotides agree with TRBD1. J gave up 0 bases and V 2 bases, and 2 bases lay outside the gene matches. The CDR3 extends over 14 amino acids. CDR1 SGHRS and CDR2 YFSETQ come from the germline V gene. DNA for the CDR3: TGCGCCAGCAGCTTAGGACAGGTCTCCTACGAGCAGTACTTC. Protein product: CASSLGQVSYEQYF. Full variable domain (rest looked up from reference TRBV5-1 and TRBJ2-7): KAGVTQTPRYLIKTRGQQVTLSCSPISGHRSVSWYQQTPGQGLQFLFEYFSETQRNKGNFPGRFSGRQFSNSRSEMNVSTLELGDSALYLCASSLGQVSYEQYFGPGTRLTVT.

The V call is TRBV6-1, the J call TRBJ2-5; possible D gene TRBD2, 5 bases. The CDR3 is 10 residues long. Trimming removed 11 bases at V and 3 bases at J, with 7 bases between. Germline V CDR1 and CDR2: MNHNS, SASEGT. DNA of the CDR3: TGTGCCTCGCGGGAAGAGACCCAGTACTTC. It encodes CASREETQYF.

The rearrangement links TRBV7-2 to TRBJ2-7; D is possibly TRBD2 (6 bases). V was clipped by 3 bases and J by 6 bases, with 18 bases between them. The germline gives CDR1 SGHTA, CDR2 FQGNSA. This CDR3 region has 15 residues. The DNA for the CDR3 is TGTGCCAGCAGCTTGGAGGGGACCGGGTCTCGCGAGCAGTACTTC. Its translation is CASSLEGTGSREQYF.

J is TRBJ2-7 and V is TRBV7-2, with D maybe TRBD1 (6 bases). Germline-derived CDR1 and CDR2 are SGHTA and FQGNSA. V lost 4 bases to trimming and J lost 2 bases, with 12 bases between them. The CDR3 spans 14 residues. CDR3 loop: CASSSVQGAYEQYF. Here the CDR3 DNA reads TGTGCCAGCAGCTCGGTACAGGGAGCCTACGAGCAGTACTTC. The variable domain in full, completed from reference TRBV7-2 and TRBJ2-7, reads GAGVSQSPSNKVTEKGKDVELRCDPISGHTALYWYRQSLGQGLEFLIYFQGNSAPDKSGLPSDRFSAERTGGSVSTLTIQRTQQEDSAVYLCASSSVQGAYEQYFGPGTRLTVT.

The chain couples TRBV15 to TRBJ2-1; D is ambiguous. Germline V lookup: CDR1 LNHNV, CDR2 YYDKDF (reference sequence). The CDR3 sequence is 18 residues long. V was shortened by 0 bases and J by 3 bases, with 18 bases between the two germline ends. The CDR3 sequence: CATSRDPGFSTGYNEQFF. The CDR3 coding sequence is TGTGCCACCAGCAGAGACCCCGGGTTCTCAACCGGCTACAATGAGCAGTTCTTC.

The chain is built from TRBV10-3 and TRBJ2-3; TRBD2 matches 8 bases. Looked up from germline, CDR1 is ENHRY and CDR2 is SYGVKD. The junction had 11 bases not matched to a gene; V was cut back by 3 bases and J by 0 bases. The CDR3 runs to 18 residues. The DNA of the CDR3 is TGTGCCATCAGTGACTTAATGGCGGGAGGCCTTAGCACAGATACGCAGTATTTT. Encoded protein: CAISDLMAGGLSTDTQYF.

This clone was seen only once. This chain links TRBV9 with TRBJ2-7; D is unclear. V was pared by 2 bases and J by 5 bases, with 11 bases between. This CDR3 is 13 amino acids long. From germline, CDR1 is SGDLS and CDR2 YYNGEE. In nucleotides, the CDR3 is TGTGCCAGCAGCGTCAACCCCCAGGACGAGCAGTACTTC. This translates into CASSVNPQDEQYF.

The chain links TRBV19 to TRBJ2-7, with D possibly being TRBD1 (5 bases). CDR1 and CDR2 from the germline V gene are LNHDA and SQIVND (reference sequence). This CDR3 has 15 residues. Trimming cost V 3 bases and J 2 bases, with 14 bases left between them. The CDR3 is CASSMSVTVTYEQYF. CDR3 nucleotides: TGTGCCAGTAGTATGTCGGTGACAGTAACCTACGAGCAGTACTTC.

The CDR3 reads CATSKRTGRENIQYF. CDR3 DNA sequence: TGTGCCACCAGCAAAAGGACAGGGAGGGAAAACATTCAGTACTTC. The chain recombines TRBV15 with TRBJ2-4; perhaps TRBD1 as D (8 bases). V was cut by 4 bases and J by 5 bases, with 15 bases left in between. The V gene's germline CDR1 is LNHNV and CDR2 YYDKDF (reference sequence). The CDR3 totals 15 residues. Based on the CDR3 plus reference TRBV15 and TRBJ2-4, the full variable domain is DAMVIQNPRYQVTQFGKPVTLSCSQTLNHNVMYWYQQKSSQAPKLLFHYYDKDFNNEADTPDNFQSRRPNTSFCFLDIRSPGLGDTAMYLCATSKRTGRENIQYFGAGTRLSVL.

Regarding this clone: Other nucleotide sequences from this sample produce the same CDR3. The V call is TRBV18, the J call TRBJ2-5; TRBD1 is a possible D gene (5 bases). Germline values: CDR1 KGHSH, CDR2 LQKENI. CDR3 length: 13 residues. Trimming removed 3 bases at V and 2 bases at J, with 7 bases between. This chain's CDR3 is CASSPRQQETQYF. CDR3 DNA sequence: TGTGCCAGCTCACCCCGACAGCAAGAGACCCAGTACTTC.

The chain couples TRBV5-1 to TRBJ2-5; a weak D match, TRBD1 (6 bases). Deletions cut 0 bases from V and 4 bases from J, with 10 bases between. This CDR3 region has 14 residues. Germline V gene lookup returns CDR1 SGHRS and CDR2 YFSETQ. The CDR3 DNA follows: TGCGCCAGCAGCTTGGGACAGGTTGGAGAGACCCAGTACTTC. Protein: CASSLGQVGETQYF.